This entry lists 27 T cell receptor beta chains sequenced from one sample in a study of blood T cell repertoires in COVID-19. Sequencing used immunoSEQ multiplex PCR; TCRdb keeps in-frame clones, though not all of them. The sample lists 100,000 to 150,000 clones; 60% to 80% were seen once. Sequencing was performed on peripheral blood. Receptor source: a man older than 75 with COVID-19, enrolled during active disease.

The chain has TRBV28 and TRBJ1-2; perhaps TRBD1 as D (5 bases). CDR1 and CDR2 (germline): MDHEN, SYDVKM. The CDR3 covers 14 residues. Trimming took off 2 bases at V and 8 bases at J, with 15 bases between the two ends. The CDR3 sequence: CASSLGSAGRGYTF. CDR3 sequence (DNA): TGTGCCAGCAGTTTAGGGTCGGCAGGGCGCGGCTACACCTTC.

This clone was seen a handful of times. The chain carries TRBV7-2 and TRBJ2-1; D may be TRBD1 (6 bases). This CDR3 is 15 amino acids long. Per the germline V gene, CDR1 is SGHTA and CDR2 is FQGNSA. Deletions cut 5 bases from V and 1 base from J, with 12 bases between. The CDR3 coding sequence is TGTGCCAGCAGCCCCGGGACAAATTCCTACAATGAGCAGTTCTTC. It yields the protein CASSPGTNSYNEQFF.

J is TRBJ1-5 and V is TRBV27, with 8 bases lining up with TRBD1. J lost 7 bases, V lost 11 bases, and 10 bases had no gene match. This CDR3 contains 13 residues. CDR1 is MNHEY and CDR2 is SMNVEV in the germline V gene (reference sequence). The CDR3 DNA reads TGTGCCTCAGGGGGCGTGGGCCAGCAGCCCCAGCATTTT. Encoded protein: CASGGVGQQPQHF.

This sequence joins TRBV5-1 and TRBJ2-3; 7 bases agree with TRBD1. V gave up 2 bases and J gave up 6 bases; unmatched junction bases: 6. CDR1 and CDR2 (germline): SGHRS, YFSETQ. CDR3 length: 14 residues. The CDR3 DNA follows: TGCGCCAGCAGCTTACAGGGGTCCGGTGATACGCAGTATTTT. This translates into CASSLQGSGDTQYF.

The chain employs TRBV6-6 and TRBJ1-5; possibly TRBD1 for D (5 bases). V shed 2 bases and J shed 1 base, with 12 bases lying between them. Germline CDR1 is MNHNY and CDR2 is SVGAGI (reference sequence). There are 16 residues in the CDR3. The CDR3 loop reads CASSYKARASNQPQHF. Here the CDR3 DNA reads TGTGCCAGCAGTTACAAAGCCAGGGCAAGCAATCAGCCCCAGCATTTT.

The genes are TRBV6-5 and TRBJ2-5, with D possibly being TRBD1 (6 bases). The CDR3 length is 13 residues. The ends were cut back, 6 bases at V and 5 bases at J, with 13 bases in the middle. Germline V gene lookup returns CDR1 MNHEY and CDR2 SVGAGI. CDR3 amino acids: CASRNRVSETQYF. CDR3 bases: TGTGCCAGCAGGAACAGGGTCTCGGAGACCCAGTACTTC.

This clone was observed many times. The chain is built from TRBV7-3 and TRBJ1-1, with 8 nucleotides matching TRBD1. After removal of 1 base from V and 7 bases from J, the junction contained 11 bases not matched to a gene. Per germline, CDR1 SGHTA and CDR2 FQGTGA. This CDR3 is built from 16 residues. The CDR3 DNA sequence: TGTGCCAGCAGCTTAAGCCAGGCAGGGGGCCGAGTTGAAGCTTTCTTT. This sequence encodes CASSLSQAGGRVEAFF.

The chain combines TRBV28 with TRBJ2-5; 13 bases are a match to TRBD2. Germline loops: CDR1 MDHEN, CDR2 SYDVKM. After removal of 6 bases from V and 5 bases from J, the junction contained 18 bases not matched to a gene. The CDR3 covers 19 residues. Here the CDR3 reads CASSPLPGTSGELEETQYF. CDR3 nucleotides: TGTGCCAGCAGCCCCCTCCCCGGGACTAGCGGGGAGTTAGAGGAGACCCAGTACTTC.

In this sample, this clone turned up many times. The V gene is TRBV7-8, the J gene TRBJ2-7, with a tentative D call TRBD2 (7 bases). There are 16 residues in the CDR3. The V end was cut by 3 bases, the J end by 4 bases, with 19 bases between. Germline V CDR1 and CDR2: SGHVS, FQNEAQ. The CDR3: CASSLGGDKAEYEQYF. CDR3 DNA: TGTGCCAGCAGCTTGGGGGGGGACAAGGCGGAGTACGAGCAGTACTTC.

J is TRBJ2-1 and V is TRBV27; possibly TRBD2 for D (6 bases). V lost 5 bases and J 1 base, leaving 18 bases between the germline ends. This CDR3 comprises 17 residues. CDR1 MNHEY and CDR2 SMNVEV come from the germline V gene (reference sequence). The CDR3 DNA follows: TGTGCCAGCAGTCCCGGGACTTTCGGACCATCCTACAATGAGCAGTTCTTC. Protein product: CASSPGTFGPSYNEQFF.

The rearrangement uses TRBV30 and TRBJ1-1, with a tentative D call TRBD1 (6 bases). Germline loops: CDR1 GTSNPN, CDR2 SVGIG (reference sequence). The CDR3 spans 14 residues. V was shortened by 1 base and J by 5 bases, with 14 bases between the two germline ends. The CDR3: CAWSAGVLGTEAFF. The CDR3 DNA follows: TGTGCCTGGAGTGCAGGGGTTCTTGGTACTGAAGCTTTCTTT.

CDR3 coding DNA: TGTGCCAGCAGCTTAACCGCAGGAGGGGATGAGCAGTTCTTC. This encodes CASSLTAGGDEQFF. J is TRBJ2-1 and V is TRBV7-3; a weak D match, TRBD2 (6 bases). The CDR3 totals 14 residues. V was clipped by 0 bases and J by 8 bases, with 11 bases between them. Germline assignment: CDR1 SGHTA and CDR2 FQGTGA.

The chain couples TRBV5-5 to TRBJ1-4; a possible D gene is TRBD1 (5 bases). With 2 bases removed from V and 8 bases from J, the gap between germline ends came to 19 bases. This CDR3 comprises 16 residues. CDR1 and CDR2 from the germline V gene are SGHKS and YYEKEE (reference sequence). The CDR3 protein is CASSFGLVGTEEKLFF. The CDR3 DNA reads TGTGCCAGCAGCTTTGGATTGGTAGGGACTGAGGAAAAACTGTTTTTT.

The rearrangement links TRBV5-1 to TRBJ1-2; no clear D gene. This CDR3 comprises 13 residues. The germline V and J ends were trimmed by 0 bases and 8 bases, with 11 bases remaining between them. Germline lookup yields CDR1 SGHRS and CDR2 YFSETQ. The CDR3 loop reads CASSLAQSWGYTF. The CDR3 coding sequence is TGCGCCAGCAGCTTGGCCCAGTCGTGGGGCTACACCTTC.

The rearrangement uses TRBV7-2 and TRBJ2-3, with D hard to call. CDR1 is SGHTA, CDR2 FQGNSA, per germline. The V end lost 9 bases, the J end lost 2 bases, and 12 bases lay between the germline ends. The CDR3 has 13 residues. Written as DNA, the CDR3 is TGTGCCAGTGCTAAAGCCTACACAGATACGCAGTATTTT. Translated, it gives CASAKAYTDTQYF.

This clone occurred once. The genes are TRBV3-1 (or the pseudogene TRBV3-2) and TRBJ1-4; 7 nucleotides agree with TRBD1. This CDR3 spans 15 amino acids. The ends lost 2 bases at V and 5 bases at J; junction bases unmatched: 5. Germline CDR1 reads LGHDT; CDR2 reads YNNKEL (reference sequence). CDR3 region: CASSQRPTGNEKLFF. The CDR3, as DNA: TGTGCCAGCAGCCAACGCCCGACAGGGAATGAAAAACTGTTTTTT.

J is TRBJ1-5 and V is TRBV6-1; tentatively, D is TRBD1 (5 bases). Per the germline V gene, CDR1 is MNHNS and CDR2 is SASEGT. Trimming took 2 bases from V and 7 from J, leaving 12 bases between them. The CDR3 extends over 14 amino acids. CDR3 nucleotides: TGTGCCAGCAGTGAATCCGGGGGAATGCAGCCCCAGCATTTT. This sequence encodes CASSESGGMQPQHF.

This chain uses TRBV29-1 with TRBJ1-1; no definite D call. The CDR3 has 13 amino acids. Trimming pared 4 bases from V and 1 base from J, leaving 10 bases between. Germline CDR1 is SQVTM and CDR2 is ANQGSEA. CDR3 sequence reads: CSVARNRNTEAFF. DNA of the CDR3: TGCAGCGTTGCCAGGAATCGGAACACTGAAGCTTTCTTT.

This clone has a handful of counts. The chain carries TRBV13 and TRBJ1-2, with TRBD1 identical over 7 bases. After removal of 7 bases from V and 4 bases from J, the junction contained 9 bases not matched to a gene. The germline gives CDR1 PRHDT, CDR2 FYEKMQ (reference sequence). This CDR3 has 14 residues. CDR3 protein: CASKKQGLGYGYTF. CDR3 sequence (DNA): TGTGCCAGCAAAAAACAGGGGCTCGGCTATGGCTACACCTTC.

This chain uses TRBV4-1 with TRBJ2-7; no clear D. Trimming cost V 1 base and J 2 bases, with 9 bases left between them. The CDR3 is 14 residues long. Germline loops: CDR1 MGHRA, CDR2 YSYEKL. The CDR3 bases are TGCGCCAGCAGCCAAGTCCCGGGTCCCTACGAGCAGTACTTC. Amino acid sequence: CASSQVPGPYEQYF.

This chain links TRBV21-1 with TRBJ2-1; the table's D call of TRBD2 was not tested on the DNA. TRBV21-1 is described as a pseudogene. This CDR3 is built from 16 residues. The CDR3 bases are TGTGCCAGCAGCACCTTAGCGGGAGTTTGCTACAATGAGCAGTTCTTC. Its protein is CASSTLAGVCYNEQFF.

This chain connects TRBV5-1 to TRBJ1-2; 10 positions match TRBD1. This CDR3 spans 13 amino acids. Germline V gene data show CDR1 as SGHRS and CDR2 as YFSETQ. V lost 4 bases to trimming and J lost 6 bases; unmatched junction nucleotides: 3. The CDR3 bases are TGCGCCAGCAGCCCGGGACAGGGGAATGGCTACACCTTC. Its translation: CASSPGQGNGYTF.

This chain links TRBV9 with TRBJ2-5; 12 nucleotides agree with TRBD2. The germline V gene encodes CDR1 SGDLS and CDR2 YYNGEE. The V and J ends lost 3 bases and 4 bases, in that order; junction bases with no gene match: 1. CDR3 length equals 14 residues. DNA for the CDR3: TGTGCCAGCAGCGCGACTAGCGGGGGAGAGACCCAGTACTTC. Protein: CASSATSGGETQYF.

The V gene is TRBV18, the J gene TRBJ2-1, with 7 bases lining up with TRBD1. V shed 3 bases, J shed 0 bases, and the junction held 8 bases outside the gene matches. Looked up from germline, CDR1 is KGHSH and CDR2 is LQKENI. The CDR3 contains 17 residues. CDR3 residues: CASSPTGTVSSYNEQFF. CDR3 DNA sequence: TGTGCCAGCTCACCCACAGGGACAGTTAGCTCCTACAATGAGCAGTTCTTC.

The V gene is TRBV5-1, the J gene TRBJ2-7; 9 nucleotides line up with TRBD1. The V gene's germline CDR1 is SGHRS and CDR2 YFSETQ. V lost 1 base to trimming and J lost 4 bases; unmatched junction nucleotides: 3. The CDR3 totals 14 residues. The chain's CDR3 is CASSLTGGAYEQYF. The CDR3 DNA follows: TGCGCCAGCAGCTTGACAGGGGGCGCATACGAGCAGTACTTC.

The chain is built from TRBV28 and TRBJ1-5, with D unresolved. Trimming shortened V by 5 bases and J by 5 bases, and 10 bases separated the two germline ends. The CDR3 is 13 amino acids. Per the germline V gene, CDR1 is MDHEN and CDR2 is SYDVKM. The CDR3 region has the DNA TGTGCCAGCAGTACTCTGCTCTATCAGCCCCAGCATTTT. Its protein product is CASSTLLYQPQHF.

V is TRBV5-1 and J is TRBJ1-4; D ambiguous. Germline V gene sequence: CDR1 SGHRS, CDR2 YFSETQ. V lost 4 bases to trimming and J lost 5 bases, with 9 bases between them. The CDR3 length is 13 residues. In DNA form, the CDR3 reads TGCGCCAGCAGCCAGAGGAAGAATGAAAAACTGTTTTTT. Amino acids: CASSQRKNEKLFF. Drawing the rest from reference TRBV5-1 and TRBJ1-4, the complete variable domain is KAGVTQTPRYLIKTRGQQVTLSCSPISGHRSVSWYQQTPGQGLQFLFEYFSETQRNKGNFPGRFSGRQFSNSRSEMNVSTLELGDSALYLCASSQRKNEKLFFGSGTQLSVL.